A single sample gave rise to the 5 T cell receptor beta chains below, sequenced in a study of T cells in Graves' hyperthyroidism and ophthalmopathy. RNA transcripts yielded amplified TCR beta CDR3 regions. The TCR CDR3 first-round RT-PCR relied on the HTBI primer set. From the multiplex PCR reads, TCRdb called clonotypes with MiXCR, one entry per CDR3 protein. The table lists approximately 870,000 distinct CDR3 sequences, around 39% of them singletons, with approximately 10% in the top ten. The sequencing sample was made of blood. The source is a man aged 18 to 30 with Graves' hyperthyroidism.

This chain connects TRBV15 to TRBJ1-5; 8 nucleotides align to TRBD1. The CDR3 covers 14 residues. The V segment lost 3 bases and the J segment 6 bases; nucleotides outside the gene matches: 4. Germline assignment: CDR1 LNHNV and CDR2 YYDKDF (reference sequence). The CDR3 DNA reads as TGTGCCACCAGCAGTTACGACAGGGGTCAGCCCCAGCATTTT. This sequence encodes CATSSYDRGQPQHF.

As concerns this clonotype: At one end, the junction sequence differs from germline, possibly due to a read error. V is TRBV4-1 and J is TRBJ1-1, with D tentatively TRBD1 (5 bases). CDR1 MGHRA and CDR2 YSYEKL come from the germline V gene. The CDR3 contains 15 residues. As DNA, the CDR3 is TGTGCCAGCAGCCATGGGACCGTGAGTCTAAGTGAAGCTTTCTTT. Protein product: CASSHGTVSLSEAFF.

This clonotype was detected only a few times. The chain carries TRBV20-1 and TRBJ1-4, with D uncertain. CDR1 is DFQATT and CDR2 is SNEGSKA in the germline V gene (reference sequence). This CDR3 is 11 amino acids long. V was clipped by 4 bases and J by 8 bases, with 8 bases between them. CDR3 residues: CSATGEEKLFF. The CDR3 DNA reads TGCAGTGCTACCGGGGAAGAAAAACTGTTTTTT.

This clonotype showed up many times. This chain links TRBV5-5 with TRBJ2-5; D tentatively fits TRBD1 or TRBD2 (6 bases each). This CDR3 is built from 13 residues. The V gene lost 6 bases and the J gene lost 5 bases, with 14 bases spanning the gap. Germline-derived CDR1 and CDR2 are SGHKS and YYEKEE (reference sequence). The CDR3 protein is CASIFPGAETQYF. The CDR3 bases are TGTGCCAGCATCTTTCCGGGGGCGGAGACCCAGTACTTC.

The chain has TRBV6-4 and TRBJ2-2; possibly TRBD1 or TRBD2 for D (5 bases each). V lost 4 bases and J 7 bases, leaving 13 bases between the germline ends. CDR3 size: 14 residues. From germline, CDR1 is MRHNA and CDR2 SNTAGT. The CDR3 sequence is CASSASWDRGELFF. The DNA for the CDR3 is TGTGCCAGCAGTGCCTCCTGGGACCGCGGGGAGCTGTTTTTT.